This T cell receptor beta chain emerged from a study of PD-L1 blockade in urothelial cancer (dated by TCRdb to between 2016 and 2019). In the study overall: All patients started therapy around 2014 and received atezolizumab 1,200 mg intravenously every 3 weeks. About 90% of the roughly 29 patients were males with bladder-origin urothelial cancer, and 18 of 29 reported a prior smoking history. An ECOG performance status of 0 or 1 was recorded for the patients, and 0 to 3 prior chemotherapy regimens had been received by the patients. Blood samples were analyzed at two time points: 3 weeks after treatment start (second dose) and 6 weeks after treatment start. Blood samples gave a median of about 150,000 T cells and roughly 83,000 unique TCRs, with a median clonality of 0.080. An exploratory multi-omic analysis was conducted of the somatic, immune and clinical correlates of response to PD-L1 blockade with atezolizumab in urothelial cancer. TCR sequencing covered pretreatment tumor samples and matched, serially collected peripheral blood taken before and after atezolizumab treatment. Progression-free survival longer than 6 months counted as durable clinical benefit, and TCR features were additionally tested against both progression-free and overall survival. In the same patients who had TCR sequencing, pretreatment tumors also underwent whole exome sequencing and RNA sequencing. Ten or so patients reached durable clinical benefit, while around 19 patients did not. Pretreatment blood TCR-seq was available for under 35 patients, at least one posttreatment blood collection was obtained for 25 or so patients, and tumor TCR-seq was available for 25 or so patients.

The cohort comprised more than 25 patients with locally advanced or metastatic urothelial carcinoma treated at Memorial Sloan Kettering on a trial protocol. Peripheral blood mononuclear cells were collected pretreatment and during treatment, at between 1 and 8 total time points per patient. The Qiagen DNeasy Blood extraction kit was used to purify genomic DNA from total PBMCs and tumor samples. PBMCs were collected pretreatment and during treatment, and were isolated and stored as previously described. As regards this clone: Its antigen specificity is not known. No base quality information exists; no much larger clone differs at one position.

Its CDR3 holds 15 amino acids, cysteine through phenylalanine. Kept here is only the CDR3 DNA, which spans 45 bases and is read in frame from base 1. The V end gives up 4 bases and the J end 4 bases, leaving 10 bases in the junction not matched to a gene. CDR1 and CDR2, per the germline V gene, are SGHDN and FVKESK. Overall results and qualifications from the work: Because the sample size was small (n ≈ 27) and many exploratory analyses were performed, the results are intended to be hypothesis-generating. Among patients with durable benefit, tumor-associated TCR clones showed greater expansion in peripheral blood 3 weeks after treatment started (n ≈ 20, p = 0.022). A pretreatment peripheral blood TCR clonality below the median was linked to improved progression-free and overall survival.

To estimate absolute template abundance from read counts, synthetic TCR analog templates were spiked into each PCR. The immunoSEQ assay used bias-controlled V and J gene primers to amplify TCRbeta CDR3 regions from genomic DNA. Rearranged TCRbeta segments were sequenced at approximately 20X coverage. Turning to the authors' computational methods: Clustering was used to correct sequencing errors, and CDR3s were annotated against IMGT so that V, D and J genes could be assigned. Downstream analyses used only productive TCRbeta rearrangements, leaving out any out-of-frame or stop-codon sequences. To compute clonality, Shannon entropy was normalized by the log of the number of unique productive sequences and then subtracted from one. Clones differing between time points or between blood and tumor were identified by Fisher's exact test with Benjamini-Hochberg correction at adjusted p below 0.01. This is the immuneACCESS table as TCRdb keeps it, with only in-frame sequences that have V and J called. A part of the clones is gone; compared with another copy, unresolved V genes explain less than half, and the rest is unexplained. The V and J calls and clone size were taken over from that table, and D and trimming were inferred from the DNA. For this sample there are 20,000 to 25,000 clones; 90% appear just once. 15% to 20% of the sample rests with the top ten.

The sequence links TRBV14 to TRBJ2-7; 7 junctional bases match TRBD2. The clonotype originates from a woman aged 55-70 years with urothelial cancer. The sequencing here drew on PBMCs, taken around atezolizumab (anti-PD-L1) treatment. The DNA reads TGTGCCAGCAGCCCCTCTAGCGGAGAAGGGTACGAGCAGTACTTC. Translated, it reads CASSPSSGEGYEQYF. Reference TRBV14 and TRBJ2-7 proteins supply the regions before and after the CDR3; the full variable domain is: EAGVTQFPSHSVIEKGQTVTLRCDPISGHDNLYWYRRVMGKEIKFLLHFVKESKQDESGMPNNRFLAERTGGTYSTLKVQPAELEDSGVYFCASSPSSGEGYEQYFGPGTRLTVT.